The clone carrying this T cell receptor (beta chain) was observed many times. Its antigen is not identified. These data originate in a study of regulatory T cells in long-lasting Graves disease. Study-level points and caveats: Persistent Graves' patients showed reduced TCR diversity versus newly diagnosed patients.

Building of the TCR beta libraries involved iRepertoire HTBI primers and Arm-PCR of CDR3 regions. TCRdb passed the multiplex PCR reads through MiXCR, listing each CDR3 protein once. The sample has hundreds of thousands of distinct CDR3 sequences, 15% to 19% seen once; the top ten hold about a fifth. The time point is: newly diagnosed GD, antithyroid drugs for less than 3 months. PBMC-derived RNA was used for the TCR library. Diagnosis followed American Thyroid Association guidelines for Graves' disease. The CDR3 has 14 amino acids. Trimming at V came to 3 bases and at J to 1 base, leaving 0 bases not matched to a gene. Germline CDR1 is KGHSH and CDR2 is LQKENI.

The V gene is TRBV18, the J gene TRBJ2-5, with 9 bases that match TRBD1. This receptor was obtained from a female donor with Graves disease. The source material was peripheral blood mononuclear cells (PBMCs), sampled at new diagnosis, from a patient treated with antithyroid drugs. CDR3 nucleotides: TGTGCCAGCTCACCGGACAGGGGCCAAGAGACCCAGTACTTC. As protein: CASSPDRGQETQYF.